A selection of T cell receptor beta chains follows, all from one sample in a study of technical replicates of blood from a few donors. Libraries were prepared by immunoSEQ multiplex PCR; TCRdb keeps only in-frame clonotypes and omits some of them. The sample has tens of thousands of clones, roughly 92% seen once. The sample comprised T cells isolated from PBMCs. All receptors derive from a human donor in good health. Both conserved end residues are part of each CDR3. The D gene is left open where the match is weak. Only some rows state a clone size, as once, few, many or a class for expanded clones.

clone size: -; D gene: -; J gene: TRBJ1-1; V gene: TRBV19; CDR3 protein: CASSLYPEETEAFF; CDR3 DNA: TGTGCCAGTAGCTTATACCCCGAAGAGACTGAAGCTTTCTTT
clone size: -; D gene: -; J gene: TRBJ1-5; V gene: TRBV30; CDR3 protein: CAWSLTGNQPQHF; CDR3 DNA: TGTGCCTGGAGTTTAACAGGGAACCAGCCCCAGCATTTT
clone size: -; D gene: TRBD2; J gene: TRBJ2-7; V gene: TRBV7-2; CDR3 protein: CASSTWTSGRGEQYF; CDR3 DNA: TGTGCCAGCAGCACTTGGACTAGCGGGAGGGGCGAGCAGTACTTC
clone size: -; D gene: TRBD1; J gene: TRBJ1-1; V gene: TRBV5-1; CDR3 protein: CASSLDRGLMNTEAFF; CDR3 DNA: TGCGCCAGCAGTCTTGACAGGGGGCTTATGAACACTGAAGCTTTCTTT
clone size: few; D gene: TRBD1; J gene: TRBJ1-2; V gene: TRBV7-3; CDR3 protein: CASSLQQGASYTF; CDR3 DNA: TGTGCCAGCAGCTTACAACAGGGGGCTAGCTACACCTTC
clone size: -; D gene: TRBD1; J gene: TRBJ1-2; V gene: TRBV5-6; CDR3 protein: CASSIQGVRYGYTF; CDR3 DNA: TGTGCCAGCAGCATACAGGGGGTTCGTTATGGCTACACCTTC
clone size: -; D gene: TRBD1; J gene: TRBJ1-2; V gene: TRBV19; CDR3 protein: CASSKQGNGYTF; CDR3 DNA: TGTGCCAGTAGTAAACAGGGGAATGGCTACACCTTC
clone size: -; D gene: TRBD1; J gene: TRBJ2-3; V gene: TRBV2; CDR3 protein: CASSEVGDRAQYF; CDR3 DNA: TGTGCCAGCAGTGAAGTGGGGGACAGGGCGCAGTATTTT
clone size: -; D gene: TRBD2; J gene: TRBJ2-5; V gene: TRBV4-1; CDR3 protein: CASSRGTGTRETQYF; CDR3 DNA: TGCGCCAGCAGCCGGGGAACCGGGACTAGGGAGACCCAGTACTTC
clone size: -; D gene: -; J gene: TRBJ2-7; V gene: TRBV7-9; CDR3 protein: CASSLESDTDEQYF; CDR3 DNA: TGTGCCAGCAGCTTAGAGTCGGACACCGACGAGCAGTACTTC
clone size: -; D gene: TRBD1; J gene: TRBJ2-3; V gene: TRBV10-2; CDR3 protein: CASSRGTDDTQYF; CDR3 DNA: TGCGCCAGCAGTAGGGGGACAGACGATACGCAGTATTTT
clone size: -; D gene: -; J gene: TRBJ1-2; V gene: TRBV9; CDR3 protein: CASSRQTTSYGYTF; CDR3 DNA: TGTGCCAGCAGCCGACAGACAACCTCCTATGGCTACACCTTC
clone size: -; D gene: -; J gene: TRBJ1-5; V gene: TRBV29-1; CDR3 protein: CSVPGWKESNQPQHF; CDR3 DNA: TGCAGCGTCCCCGGCTGGAAGGAGTCCAATCAGCCCCAGCATTTT
clone size: once; D gene: TRBD1; J gene: TRBJ1-2; V gene: TRBV5-6; CDR3 protein: CASSFIQGNYGYTF; CDR3 DNA: TGTGCCAGCAGTTTTATACAGGGGAACTATGGCTACACCTTC
clone size: -; D gene: -; J gene: TRBJ2-7; V gene: TRBV19; CDR3 protein: CASSIIWGATYEQYF; CDR3 DNA: TGTGCCAGTAGTATTATCTGGGGCGCTACCTACGAGCAGTACTTC
clone size: -; D gene: TRBD1; J gene: TRBJ2-2; V gene: TRBV4-3; CDR3 protein: CASSQDPYRGLSNTGELFF; CDR3 DNA: TGCGCCAGCAGCCAAGATCCATACAGGGGGCTTTCGAACACCGGGGAGCTGTTTTTT
clone size: once; D gene: TRBD1; J gene: TRBJ1-2; V gene: TRBV6-1; CDR3 protein: CAATQGANYGYTF; CDR3 DNA: TGTGCCGCCACACAGGGGGCTAACTATGGCTACACCTTC
clone size: -; D gene: -; J gene: TRBJ1-2; V gene: TRBV5-8; CDR3 protein: CASSPRGRSNYGYTF; CDR3 DNA: TGTGCCAGCAGCCCCAGGGGTAGGAGTAACTATGGCTACACCTTC
clone size: once; D gene: TRBD2; J gene: TRBJ2-1; V gene: TRBV5-1; CDR3 protein: CASSWTSGDYNEQFF; CDR3 DNA: TGCGCCAGCAGCTGGACTAGCGGGGACTACAATGAGCAGTTCTTC
clone size: -; D gene: -; J gene: TRBJ1-5; V gene: TRBV10-2; CDR3 protein: CASSEWQGQPQHF; CDR3 DNA: TGCGCCAGCAGTGAGTGGCAGGGGCAGCCCCAGCATTTT
clone size: -; D gene: -; J gene: TRBJ1-4; V gene: TRBV2; CDR3 protein: CASSEGAHEKLFF; CDR3 DNA: TGTGCCAGCAGTGAGGGGGCGCATGAAAAACTGTTTTTT
clone size: few; D gene: -; J gene: TRBJ1-1; V gene: TRBV30; CDR3 protein: CAWSVSSLAFF; CDR3 DNA: TGTGCCTGGAGTGTATCTAGTCTGGCTTTCTTT
clone size: few; D gene: TRBD1; J gene: TRBJ1-1; V gene: TRBV30; CDR3 protein: CAGWGDRGEAFF; CDR3 DNA: TGTGCCGGATGGGGTGACAGGGGTGAAGCTTTCTTT
clone size: -; D gene: -; J gene: TRBJ2-7; V gene: TRBV7-9; CDR3 protein: CASSSTSFLSHEQYF; CDR3 DNA: TGTGCCAGCAGCTCGACTAGTTTTCTCAGCCACGAGCAGTACTTC
clone size: -; D gene: -; J gene: TRBJ2-5; V gene: TRBV5-6; CDR3 protein: CASSHLGASETQYF; CDR3 DNA: TGTGCCAGCAGCCACTTGGGGGCTTCAGAGACCCAGTACTTC
clone size: -; D gene: TRBD1; J gene: TRBJ2-1; V gene: TRBV7-9; CDR3 protein: CASSSPGTGSGEQFF; CDR3 DNA: TGTGCCAGCAGCTCTCCCGGGACAGGGAGCGGCGAGCAGTTCTTC
clone size: few; D gene: -; J gene: TRBJ1-1; V gene: TRBV2; CDR3 protein: CASSVQGWYTEAFF; CDR3 DNA: TGTGCCAGCAGTGTGCAGGGGTGGTACACTGAAGCTTTCTTT
clone size: -; D gene: -; J gene: TRBJ1-1; V gene: TRBV4-3; CDR3 protein: CASSLNRNTEAFF; CDR3 DNA: TGCGCCAGCAGCCTCAACAGGAATACTGAAGCTTTCTTT
clone size: -; D gene: -; J gene: TRBJ1-1; V gene: TRBV2; CDR3 protein: CASSEPRLRDTEAFF; CDR3 DNA: TGTGCCAGCAGTGAACCCCGCCTCCGGGACACTGAAGCTTTCTTT
clone size: few; D gene: -; J gene: TRBJ2-4; V gene: TRBV5-3; CDR3 protein: CARSPDSYLAKNIQYF; CDR3 DNA: TGTGCCAGAAGCCCGGACAGCTACCTAGCCAAAAACATTCAGTACTTC
clone size: -; D gene: -; J gene: TRBJ1-2; V gene: TRBV5-4; CDR3 protein: CASSLGDTRIYGYTF; CDR3 DNA: TGTGCCAGCAGCTTGGGGGACACGCGTATCTATGGCTACACCTTC
clone size: -; D gene: -; J gene: TRBJ1-2; V gene: TRBV11-2; CDR3 protein: CASSSRTDGYGYTF; CDR3 DNA: TGTGCCAGCAGCTCTCGGACAGACGGCTATGGCTACACCTTC
clone size: -; D gene: TRBD2; J gene: TRBJ2-7; V gene: TRBV4-1; CDR3 protein: CASSQGLAGDEQYF; CDR3 DNA: TGCGCCAGCAGCCAAGGTCTAGCGGGAGACGAGCAGTACTTC
clone size: once; D gene: -; J gene: TRBJ1-3; V gene: TRBV6-5; CDR3 protein: CASSPRGGRGNTIYF; CDR3 DNA: TGTGCCAGCAGTCCCCGGGGGGGGAGAGGAAACACCATATATTTT
clone size: -; D gene: TRBD2; J gene: TRBJ2-5; V gene: TRBV9; CDR3 protein: CASNLAGGPGETQYF; CDR3 DNA: TGTGCCAGCAACCTAGCGGGAGGGCCAGGGGAGACCCAGTACTTC
clone size: once; D gene: TRBD1; J gene: TRBJ1-3; V gene: TRBV5-8; CDR3 protein: CASSRTGVSGNTIYF; CDR3 DNA: TGTGCCAGCAGTCGAACAGGGGTTTCTGGAAACACCATATATTTT
clone size: -; D gene: TRBD2; J gene: TRBJ2-1; V gene: TRBV9; CDR3 protein: CASSTSLARYNEQFF; CDR3 DNA: TGTGCCAGCAGCACATCACTAGCGAGATACAATGAGCAGTTCTTC
clone size: -; D gene: -; J gene: TRBJ1-2; V gene: TRBV9; CDR3 protein: CASSLETRPGGYTF; CDR3 DNA: TGTGCCAGCAGCCTCGAAACCCGGCCGGGGGGCTACACCTTC
clone size: -; D gene: -; J gene: TRBJ2-7; V gene: TRBV6-1; CDR3 protein: CASSEGTGSYYEQYF; CDR3 DNA: TGTGCCAGCAGTGAAGGAACAGGGTCGTACTACGAGCAGTACTTC
clone size: -; D gene: -; J gene: TRBJ2-1; V gene: TRBV5-1; CDR3 protein: CASSLPSSYNEQFF; CDR3 DNA: TGCGCCAGCAGCTTGCCGAGCTCCTACAATGAGCAGTTCTTC
clone size: -; D gene: TRBD1; J gene: TRBJ2-1; V gene: TRBV11-3; CDR3 protein: CASTLGTGGLSEQFF; CDR3 DNA: TGTGCCAGCACCTTGGGGACAGGGGGTTTAAGTGAGCAGTTCTTC
clone size: -; D gene: -; J gene: TRBJ2-7; V gene: TRBV21-1; CDR3 protein: CASSMTSNEQYF; CDR3 DNA: TGTGCCAGCAGCATGACTAGTAACGAGCAGTACTTC
clone size: -; D gene: -; J gene: TRBJ1-1; V gene: TRBV2; CDR3 protein: CASPSGFSGSAFF; CDR3 DNA: TGTGCCAGCCCCTCGGGGTTTTCGGGAAGTGCTTTCTTT
clone size: -; D gene: -; J gene: TRBJ1-2; V gene: TRBV29-1; CDR3 protein: CSVEGSGREAHGYTF; CDR3 DNA: TGCAGCGTTGAGGGATCCGGCAGGGAGGCCCATGGCTACACCTTC
clone size: -; D gene: TRBD1; J gene: TRBJ1-5; V gene: TRBV7-2; CDR3 protein: CASSQRDRGLNQPQHF; CDR3 DNA: TGTGCCAGCAGCCAACGGGACAGGGGCCTCAATCAGCCCCAGCATTTT
clone size: -; D gene: -; J gene: TRBJ2-7; V gene: TRBV10-3; CDR3 protein: CAISESREQYF; CDR3 DNA: TGTGCCATCAGTGAGTCCCGGGAGCAGTACTTC
clone size: -; D gene: -; J gene: TRBJ1-3; V gene: TRBV10-3; CDR3 protein: CAIRQGSGNTIYF; CDR3 DNA: TGTGCCATCCGGCAGGGATCGGGAAACACCATATATTTT
clone size: -; D gene: -; J gene: TRBJ2-1; V gene: TRBV6-5; CDR3 protein: CASSYSGVGEQFF; CDR3 DNA: TGTGCCAGCAGTTACTCCGGGGTCGGTGAGCAGTTCTTC
clone size: -; D gene: -; J gene: TRBJ2-3; V gene: TRBV11-2; CDR3 protein: CASSSRPDYTDTQYF; CDR3 DNA: TGTGCCAGCAGCTCCCGACCCGACTACACAGATACGCAGTATTTT
clone size: -; D gene: -; J gene: TRBJ2-7; V gene: TRBV27; CDR3 protein: CASSLSGRTYEQYF; CDR3 DNA: TGTGCCAGCAGTTTAAGCGGGCGAACCTACGAGCAGTACTTC
clone size: once; D gene: TRBD1; J gene: TRBJ1-1; V gene: TRBV28; CDR3 protein: CASRETGATEAFF; CDR3 DNA: TGTGCCAGCAGGGAAACAGGGGCGACTGAAGCTTTCTTT
clone size: -; D gene: -; J gene: TRBJ2-3; V gene: TRBV18; CDR3 protein: CASSQLDTQYF; CDR3 DNA: TGTGCCAGCTCCCAACTAGATACGCAGTATTTT